The present T cell receptor beta chain was sequenced within a study of OX40 agonist ivuxolimab in advanced cancers. Study results and limitations: The study did not work out the antigen specificity of the expanded peripheral T cells. Researchers report that CD8+ T cells had, on average, more expanded clones than CD4+.

In regard to this clone: Its antigen is as yet unknown.

CDR3 size: 14 residues. V was cut by 1 base and J by 3 bases, with 7 bases left in between. Germline loops: CDR1 LGHNA, CDR2 YSLEER. Repertoires were generated with immunoSEQ multiplex PCR, while TCRdb's copy carries only in-frame clones and drops some. The table lists around 37,000 clones, more than 70% of them singletons. The sequencing here drew on CD4+ or CD8+ T cells sorted from blood, taken in a trial of the OX40 agonist ivuxolimab. This TCR derives from an adult with an advanced solid tumor such as melanoma, head and neck, liver or kidney cancer. The rearrangement uses TRBV4-3 and TRBJ1-5; D is ambiguous. The CDR3 sequence: CASSQVRFNQPQHF. Here the CDR3 DNA reads TGCGCCAGCAGCCAAGTCAGGTTCAATCAGCCCCAGCATTTT.